This T cell receptor (beta chain) was sequenced during a study of T cells after posttransplantation cyclophosphamide (dated by TCRdb to the mid-2010s). Notes on the research overall: Using TRB sequencing, the study followed how the T cell repertoire rebuilt after myeloablative bone marrow transplantation with posttransplantation cyclophosphamide given as GVHD prophylaxis. Samples from a few dozen PTCy-treated patients and 15 to 20 related bone marrow donors of those patients were subjected to antigen receptor sequencing. In 3 patients, up to about 3 additional blood samples taken between 2 and 5.2 years after transplant also underwent TRB sequencing, as did pretransplant blood from a handful of patients. Because TRA and TRB clonality correlated tightly in about 10 samples, later TCR analyses were limited to TRB. Blood from all 35 or so PTCy patients who had 1-year posttransplant specimens underwent TRB sequencing. Public TRB sequences were checked against a database of over 3,000 sequences associated with responses to pathogens, tumor antigens, self-antigens and alloantigens.

A remark on this clone: It lacks a known antigen. Base-call qualities are not available, and no considerably larger clone is one nucleotide away.

Genomic DNA was used for TRB sequencing, which was performed with the immunoSEQ assay at survey resolution or with the hsTCRB kit. For the original study's pipeline: The immunoSEQ software was used for initial read processing, and the LymphoSeq R package was used for repertoire analyses. Clonality was computed as 1 minus normalized Shannon entropy; Gini coefficient was also calculated for each TRB dataset. To infer phenotypes in unsorted samples, TRB sequences from sorted subsets of the recipient or donor were mapped onto the unsorted samples of the same recipient. In TCRdb, the immuneACCESS table is reduced to in-frame sequences with V and J assigned. These tables do not hold every clone; where another copy was compared, an unresolved V gene accounts for under half, and the others remain unexplained. V, J and clone size are taken as reported in that table, and D and trimming were inferred from the DNA itself. Across this sample there are 11,000 or so clones, with roughly 96% seen only once. Of the sample, roughly 0.3% is held by the ten largest clones.

Peripheral blood samples were provided by related bone marrow donors on the day of marrow donation. Viable CD3+CD4+ or CD3+CD8+ cells that were CCR7+CD45RA+CD45RO-CD95-CD27+CD28+ were classified as naive T cells. Peripheral blood and bone marrow mononuclear cells were isolated by Ficoll-Hypaque density centrifugation and cryopreserved. CD4+ and CD8+ T cells, including naive and memory subsets, were sorted by FACS using a FACSAria II. Sequences LNHDA (CDR1) and SQIVND (CDR2) are obtained from the germline V gene (reference sequence). Trimming takes 3 bases off V and 8 bases off J; junction bases not matched to a gene: 14. Its CDR3 holds 17 amino acids, cysteine through phenylalanine. Only CDR3 DNA is held: 51 bases, read in frame from base 1. The study at large found these results: The TRB repertoires of T cells infiltrating skin or GI tract showed only limited overlap with the TRB repertoires of T cells in blood. Across 45 or so patients, TRB clonality was highly associated with recipient CMV seropositivity and CMV reactivation, and PTCy diversity was similar to diversity in CNI/methotrexate controls. At 1-2 months, donor-recipient similarity was low but rose over the first year, and the later blood repertoires were often dominated by donor CD8+ memory clones.

The origin of this receptor is a man aged 25-40 years in good health and a related stem cell transplant donor. The sequence joins TRBV19 to TRBJ2-1, with TRBD1 matching 9 junction bases. Sequencing was done on a sample of naive CD8+ T cells sorted from PBMCs. This receptor carries the CDR3 CASSIVEVTGGRDEQFF. The nucleotides are TGTGCCAGTAGTATTGTGGAGGTCACAGGGGGCCGAGATGAGCAGTTCTTC.